This T cell receptor (beta chain) comes out of a study of blood T cells in healthy people across ages. Findings of the study overall: Long-lived donors had more naive CD4+ cells and higher diversity than aged donors.

Trimming stripped 6 bases from V and 2 bases from J, with 21 bases between. CDR1 is SQVTM and CDR2 is ANQGSEA in the germline V gene. CDR3 length: 16 residues. A J-beta primer mix and a sample-barcoded 5' primer were used in a second PCR of about 7 to 12 cycles. Template switching added a 12-random-nucleotide identifier to every cDNA molecule. TCRdb redid the calling of the 5' RACE reads with MiXCR, one entry per CDR3 protein. The table lists under 2,000,000 distinct CDR3 sequences, just under 50% of them singletons. Comments on this clonotype: Its target is unknown.

A minimum of 6 million PBMCs was isolated per sample. The sequence came from a woman aged 40-49 years in good health. The chain carries TRBV29-1 and TRBJ2-3; weak D call: TRBD2 (6 bases). Sequencing used blood. CDR3 amino acids: CSVRLDILAPTDTQYF. DNA for the CDR3: TGCAGCGTCCGCCTAGACATACTAGCACCCACAGATACGCAGTATTTT.